Shown below are 23 T cell receptor beta chains from a single sample sequenced in a study of human T cells and chemical hapten exposure. MiXCR, run by TCRdb on the RACE reads, gives a single entry per CDR3 protein. The top ten clones hold 7.5% to 8.5% of a sample with around 340,000 distinct CDR3 sequences, approximately 6.3% of them seen once. Time point reported: patch test 1, 2 weeks after DPC sensitization. Treatment reported: therapeutic diphenylcyclopropenone sensitization with weekly scalp DPC. Specimen: whole blood, collected in connection with sensitization to the hapten diphenylcyclopropenone (DPC). The receptors shown here come from a woman under 30 with alopecia areata. Some clones in this sample may be carry-over from other donors' samples.

This clonotype was recorded a few times. J is TRBJ1-1 and V is TRBV20-1, with no clear D. V lost 2 bases to trimming and J lost 13 bases, with 11 bases between them. Per the germline V gene, CDR1 is DFQATT and CDR2 is SNEGSKA (reference sequence). The CDR3 consists of 10 residues. The DNA of the CDR3 is TGCAGTGCTAGATCCAGCCTGAGTTTCTTT. As protein: CSARSSLSFF.

This clonotype was counted many times. This chain joins TRBV29-1 and TRBJ1-5; TRBD1 is a possible D gene (5 bases). Trimming shortened V by 4 bases and J by 7 bases, and 14 bases separated the two germline ends. Germline V gene lookup returns CDR1 SQVTM and CDR2 ANQGSEA. CDR3 length: 13 amino acids. The CDR3 protein is CSVVVSGDQPQHF. CDR3 bases: TGCAGCGTTGTAGTTTCGGGGGACCAGCCCCAGCATTTT.

The chain is built from TRBV7-2 and TRBJ2-5; the D call may be TRBD1 or TRBD2 (5 bases each). CDR3 length equals 15 residues. V was clipped by 2 bases and J by 2 bases, with 12 bases between them. Germline V gene lookup returns CDR1 SGHTA and CDR2 FQGNSA. In nucleotides, the CDR3 is TGTGCCAGCAGCTTATCGGGGCAGTCTCAAGAGACCCAGTACTTC. It is translated as CASSLSGQSQETQYF. Full variable domain (outside the CDR3, taken from reference TRBV7-2 and TRBJ2-5): GAGVSQSPSNKVTEKGKDVELRCDPISGHTALYWYRQSLGQGLEFLIYFQGNSAPDKSGLPSDRFSAERTGGSVSTLTIQRTQQEDSAVYLCASSLSGQSQETQYFGPGTRLLVL.

This chain links TRBV6-5 with TRBJ1-2; TRBD1 matches at 9 bases. CDR3 length equals 16 residues. In germline, CDR1 is MNHEY, CDR2 SVGAGI. Trimming removed 7 bases from V and 4 bases from J; junction bases left unmatched: 13. The CDR3 region is CASTGTGSYFSYGYTF. The CDR3, as DNA: TGTGCCAGCACCGGGACAGGGAGTTATTTTAGCTATGGCTACACCTTC.

The chain joins TRBV24-1 to TRBJ1-1; D is unclear. The CDR3 is 14 residues long. From germline, CDR1 is KGHDR and CDR2 SFDVKD. Trimming cost V 6 bases and J 1 base, with 11 bases left between them. CDR3 in amino acids: CATSRGFPNTEAFF. For the CDR3, the DNA is TGTGCCACCAGTCGAGGATTCCCGAACACTGAAGCTTTCTTT.

About this clonotype itself: With a much larger clone just one base away, this may be a read error. The V call is TRBV6-2 or TRBV6-3, the J call TRBJ2-1; 10 nucleotides agree with TRBD2. Germline V gives CDR1 MNHEY, CDR2 SVGEGT. The CDR3 has 16 residues. CDR3 in amino acids: CTSSYPTSGKYNEQFF. The CDR3 DNA reads as TGTACCAGCAGTTACCCCACTAGCGGGAAATACAATGAGCAGTTCTTC.

V usage is TRBV5-1 and J usage is TRBJ1-6, with 7 positions matching TRBD1. Germline values: CDR1 SGHRS, CDR2 YFSETQ. The ends lost 2 bases at V and 3 bases at J; junction bases unmatched: 5. This CDR3 has 16 amino acids. CDR3 DNA: TGCGCCAGCAGCTTTGACCGGGACAGCTATAATTCACCCCTCCACTTT. Translation gives CASSFDRDSYNSPLHF.

In its sample, this clonotype was seen many times. This sequence joins TRBV7-9 and TRBJ2-7, with 8 positions matching TRBD1. This CDR3 is built from 15 residues. V shed 6 bases and J 4 bases; nucleotides not matched to a gene: 11. Germline CDR1 reads SEHNR; CDR2 reads FQNEAQ (reference sequence). Here the CDR3 DNA reads TGTGCCAGCAGACGGGGGTCAGGGGGCTTTTACGAGCAGTACTTC. Its protein is CASRRGSGGFYEQYF.

The V gene is TRBV20-1, the J gene TRBJ2-7, with 9 bases fitting TRBD1. Germline loops: CDR1 DFQATT, CDR2 SNEGSKA (reference sequence). The CDR3 is 14 residues long. Trimming removed 5 bases from V and 6 bases from J; junction bases left unmatched: 11. The CDR3 is CSALLDRGYSEQYF. The CDR3 nucleotides read TGCAGTGCTCTTCTGGACAGGGGTTACTCCGAGCAGTACTTC.

This rearrangement joins TRBV20-1 to TRBJ2-5, with 9 bases aligning to TRBD2. V dropped 4 bases and J dropped 0; count of bases not matched to a gene: 0. CDR3 length: 13 amino acids. Germline V gives CDR1 DFQATT, CDR2 SNEGSKA (reference sequence). The CDR3 sequence: CSATSGDQETQYF. CDR3 in DNA: TGCAGTGCTACTAGCGGGGACCAAGAGACCCAGTACTTC.

In its sample, this clonotype was seen many times. V usage is TRBV12-5 and J usage is TRBJ2-7; 8 nucleotides align to TRBD1. The CDR3 totals 15 residues. The junction had 7 bases not matched to a gene; V was cut back by 0 bases and J by 6 bases. CDR1 LGHNT and CDR2 FRNRAP come from the germline V gene. The CDR3: CASGLVLGTGGEQYF. The DNA for the CDR3 is TGTGCTAGTGGTTTGGTACTCGGGACAGGTGGCGAGCAGTACTTC.

This clonotype was counted many times. The chain joins TRBV6-5 to TRBJ1-1; 8 positions match TRBD1. CDR1 MNHEY and CDR2 SVGAGI come from the germline V gene. The V segment lost 2 bases and the J segment 6 bases; nucleotides outside the gene matches: 8. CDR3 length: 15 residues. CDR3 sequence (DNA): TGTGCCAGCAGTTACGAGGGACAGGTTTACGCTGAAGCTTTCTTT. It translates to CASSYEGQVYAEAFF.

The chain combines TRBV27 with TRBJ1-5; no clear D. Trimming took 5 bases from V and 0 from J, leaving 14 bases between them. From germline, CDR1 is MNHEY and CDR2 SMNVEV (reference sequence). This CDR3 contains 16 residues. CDR3 sequence reads: CASSEERAPSNQPQHF. CDR3 DNA sequence: TGTGCCAGCAGTGAAGAGAGGGCACCTAGCAATCAGCCCCAGCATTTT.

This clonotype was detected many times. V gene TRBV3-1 combines with J gene TRBJ2-3, with TRBD1 identical over 9 bases. The CDR3 is 14 residues long. Per germline, CDR1 LGHDT and CDR2 YNNKEL (reference sequence). Losses at the gene ends were 4 bases for V and 1 base for J; bases not matched to a gene: 0. In DNA, the CDR3 is TGTGCCAGCAGCCGGGACAGGGGCACAGATACGCAGTATTTT. Translated: CASSRDRGTDTQYF.

CDR3 amino acids: CASTVAGGPRAQYF. The CDR3 coding sequence is TGTGCCAGCACCGTAGCGGGGGGGCCCCGGGCCCAGTACTTC. This chain uses TRBV6-6 with TRBJ2-5; 11 bases map to TRBD2. J was trimmed by 9 bases and V by 7 bases; bases with no gene match: 10. Germline V gene lookup returns CDR1 MNHNY and CDR2 SVGAGI (reference sequence). The CDR3 sequence is 14 residues long.

V gene TRBV15 combines with J gene TRBJ1-3, with 7 bases matching TRBD1. Germline assignment: CDR1 LNHNV and CDR2 YYDKDF (reference sequence). After removal of 1 base from V and 0 bases from J, the junction contained 3 bases not matched to a gene. The CDR3 consists of 16 residues. CDR3 loop: CATSRGDSNSGNTIYF. As DNA, the CDR3 is TGTGCCACCAGCAGAGGGGACAGTAACTCTGGAAACACCATATATTTT.

This clonotype has just a few counts. This chain joins TRBV7-2 and TRBJ1-2; 8 bases are a match to TRBD1. V lost 5 bases and J lost 7; bases outside the gene matches: 3. Germline lookup yields CDR1 SGHTA and CDR2 FQGNSA. CDR3 length: 12 amino acids. The CDR3 loop is CASSGDRRGYTF. DNA of the CDR3: TGTGCCAGCAGCGGGGACAGGCGTGGCTACACCTTC.

This clonotype was counted ten times or more. This chain uses TRBV24-1 with TRBJ1-5; D unclear. CDR1 and CDR2 (germline): KGHDR, SFDVKD. The CDR3 is made up of 13 amino acids. Trimming took 4 bases from V and 10 from J, leaving 13 bases between them. CDR3 sequence: CATSERNRQPQHF. The DNA for the CDR3 is TGTGCCACCAGTGAGCGTAACAGACAACCCCAGCATTTT.

The rearrangement links TRBV10-3 to TRBJ2-3; the D gene is possibly TRBD2 (6 bases). Germline V CDR1 and CDR2: ENHRY, SYGVKD. Trimming removed 7 bases from V and 0 bases from J, with 14 bases in between. This CDR3 comprises 15 residues. The CDR3 sequence: CAITGGGESTDTQYF. The CDR3, as DNA: TGTGCCATCACCGGCGGCGGGGAAAGCACAGATACGCAGTATTTT.

This clonotype occurred a few times. The V gene is TRBV6-5, the J gene TRBJ2-3, with D uncertain. The germline gives CDR1 MNHEY, CDR2 SVGAGI. The CDR3 runs 14 residues. V was shortened by 8 bases and J by 3 bases, with 15 bases between the two germline ends. In nucleotides, the CDR3 is TGTGCCAGCTCCCGAAAGCTTCTAACAGATACGCAGTATTTT. Amino acids: CASSRKLLTDTQYF.

This clonotype was counted between two and nine times. This chain connects TRBV11-2 to TRBJ1-5, with D tentatively TRBD1 (6 bases). CDR1 is SGHAT and CDR2 is FQNNGV in the germline V gene. Between the trimmed V and J ends, which lost 2 bases and 2 bases, there was a span of 10 bases. CDR3 length equals 15 residues. This CDR3 is CASSLQGIGNQPQHF. For the CDR3, the DNA is TGTGCCAGCAGCTTACAGGGGATTGGCAATCAGCCCCAGCATTTT. Combining the CDR3 with reference TRBV11-2 and TRBJ1-5 gives the whole variable domain EAGVAQSPRYKIIEKRQSVAFWCNPISGHATLYWYQQILGQGPKLLIQFQNNGVVDDSQLPKDRFSAERLKGVDSTLKIQPAKLEDSAVYLCASSLQGIGNQPQHFGDGTRLSIL.

This clonotype was seen more than once but under ten times. The genes are TRBV3-1 and TRBJ1-1; a possible D gene is TRBD1 (5 bases). Germline V CDR1 and CDR2: LGHDT, YNNKEL (reference sequence). This CDR3 contains 14 residues. V shed 0 bases and J shed 2 bases, with 7 bases lying between them. The CDR3 reads CASSQDQGNTEAFF. CDR3 bases: TGTGCCAGCAGCCAAGACCAGGGAAACACTGAAGCTTTCTTT. Full variable domain (outside the CDR3, taken from reference TRBV3-1 and TRBJ1-1): DTAVSQTPKYLVTQMGNDKSIKCEQNLGHDTMYWYKQDSKKFLKIMFSYNNKELIINETVPNRFSPKSPDKAHLNLHINSLELGDSAVYFCASSQDQGNTEAFFGQGTRLTVV.

The table lists this clonotype with many counts. The genes are TRBV5-5 and TRBJ2-4; no firm D call. CDR3 size: 15 residues. From germline, CDR1 is SGHKS and CDR2 YYEKEE (reference sequence). Trimming removed 4 bases from V and 0 bases from J, with 11 bases in between. The CDR3, as DNA: TGTGCCAGCAGCGCGGCAAACCTAGCCAAAAACATTCAGTACTTC. Translated, it gives CASSAANLAKNIQYF.